A selection of T cell receptor beta chains follows, all from one sample in a study of T-cell memory formation after mild COVID-19. One entry per CDR3 protein results from TCRdb running MiXCR on the 5' RACE reads. The profile shows hundreds of thousands of distinct CDR3 sequences, 15% to 20% of them singletons. The sequenced sample was PBMCs or a T cell subset sorted from them (not recorded which). The receptors shown here come from a man younger than 30 who had mild COVID-19 (a few samples of this study predate the infection). Cell type and time point are not known. Each CDR3 is given with its conserved first and last residue. A D gene is named only where the DNA matches it firmly. Some rows mark clone size as missing; the rest say once, few, many or name a class of expanded clone.

clone size	V gene	J gene	D gene	CDR3 DNA	CDR3 protein
.	TRBV3-1	TRBJ2-5	.	TGTGCCAGCAGCCAGAGGAGGGGGCGAGAGACCCAGTACTTC	CASSQRRGRETQYF
.	TRBV12-3/TRBV12-4	TRBJ2-1	.	TGTGCCAGCAGTTTAGGAGACCGGGCCGAGTTCTTC	CASSLGDRAEFF
.	TRBV6-5	TRBJ1-1	.	TGTGCCAGCAGGCCAAGTTCGGGGGGGCTAGCTTTCTTT	CASRPSSGGLAFF
many	TRBV6-1	TRBJ2-7	.	TGTGCCAGCAGTGACAGGGGAGGGCCCTACGAGCAGTACTTC	CASSDRGGPYEQYF
.	TRBV7-2	TRBJ1-2	TRBD1	TGTGCCAGCAGCCTAATGCCGGGACAGGGGGTTGAAGGCTACACCTTC	CASSLMPGQGVEGYTF
.	TRBV18	TRBJ1-6	TRBD1	TGTGCCAGCTCACCGACTTTGGGACAGGGATCGGGGTACCTCCACTTT	CASSPTLGQGSGYLHF
few	TRBV12-3/TRBV12-4	TRBJ1-2	.	TGTGCCAGCAGCCCCGGACAGTCTAACTATGGCTACACCTTC	CASSPGQSNYGYTF
once	TRBV27	TRBJ2-3	.	TGTGCCAGCAGTTACCAGGGTCGTGCGCAGTATTTT	CASSYQGRAQYF
few	TRBV15	TRBJ2-7	TRBD1	TGTGCCACCAGCAGAGAGGGACAGCCCTACGAGCAGTACTTC	CATSREGQPYEQYF
few	TRBV3-1	TRBJ1-6	.	TGTGCCAGCAGCCAACACGACAGACCCGCTTCACCCCTCCACTTT	CASSQHDRPASPLHF
few	TRBV10-3	TRBJ2-5	.	TGTGCCATCAGTGACAGGGGCAACCAAGAGACCCAGTACTTC	CAISDRGNQETQYF
few	TRBV11-1	TRBJ2-1	TRBD2	TGTGCCAGCAGCTCACCTCTAGCGGGGGCCATAAATGAGCAGTTCTTC	CASSSPLAGAINEQFF
.	TRBV4-3	TRBJ2-3	.	TGCGCCAGCAGCCAGGTGGGGGGGAGACAGGCAGATACGCAGTATTTT	CASSQVGGRQADTQYF
.	TRBV3-1	TRBJ2-2	.	TGTGCCAGCAGCCACAGACAGAACACCGGGGAGCTGTTTTTT	CASSHRQNTGELFF
.	TRBV20-1	TRBJ2-1	.	TGCAGTGCTAGTGCTGACTACAATGAGCAGTTCTTC	CSASADYNEQFF
.	TRBV3-1	TRBJ1-2	TRBD1	TGTGCCAGCAGCCCGGGACAGATCTATGGCTACACCTTC	CASSPGQIYGYTF
few	TRBV27	TRBJ2-2	.	TGTGCCAGCAGCTGGGTGAACGGGGAGCTGTTTTTT	CASSWVNGELFF
few	TRBV21-1	TRBJ2-3	.	TGTGCCAGCAGGGCAAGTAACAGATGCACAGATACGCAGTATTTT	CASRASNRCTDTQYF
.	TRBV5-1	TRBJ2-3	TRBD2	TGCGCCAGCAGCGTCGGGACTAGCGGGGTAGATACGCAGTATTTT	CASSVGTSGVDTQYF
few	TRBV20-1	TRBJ2-7	TRBD1	TGCAGTGCTAGCCCCATGGGACAGGGGGTACACGAGCAGTACTTC	CSASPMGQGVHEQYF
.	TRBV6-5	TRBJ1-1	.	TGTGCCAGCAGTTACGGGTGGCTGAACACTGAAGCTTTCTTT	CASSYGWLNTEAFF